Following are 2 T cell receptor beta chains from one sample sequenced in a study of control samples from healthy donors and cancer patients. Profiled with immunoSEQ multiplex PCR; TCRdb holds only in-frame clones, not every one. The sample has some 140,000 clones; around 94% are singletons. Sequencing was performed on PBMCs. The receptors here all came from a man in his fifties or sixties with colorectal cancer.

V gene TRBV5-5 combines with J gene TRBJ2-2; possible D gene TRBD1, 5 bases. The CDR3 has 15 amino acids. In germline, CDR1 is SGHKS, CDR2 YYEKEE (reference sequence). Trimming took off 0 bases at V and 5 bases at J, with 11 bases between the two ends. CDR3 nucleotides: TGTGCCAGCAGCTTGGAGGCCCAGGGAACCGGGGAGCTGTTTTTT. Translating gives CASSLEAQGTGELFF.

The genes are TRBV7-2 and TRBJ1-4, with D possibly TRBD1 on 5 matching bases. The CDR3 extends over 15 amino acids. Between the trimmed V and J ends, which lost 2 bases and 0 bases, there was a span of 7 bases. Per the germline V gene, CDR1 is SGHTA and CDR2 is FQGNSA. This CDR3 is CASSLQGTTNEKLFF. CDR3 sequence (DNA): TGTGCCAGCAGCTTACAGGGAACAACTAATGAAAAACTGTTTTTT. Drawing the rest from reference TRBV7-2 and TRBJ1-4, the complete variable domain is GAGVSQSPSNKVTEKGKDVELRCDPISGHTALYWYRQSLGQGLEFLIYFQGNSAPDKSGLPSDRFSAERTGGSVSTLTIQRTQQEDSAVYLCASSLQGTTNEKLFFGSGTQLSVL.